The following is a TCR beta chain sequence with its context. The record originates from a study of T cell responses to AZD1222 COVID-19 vaccine. This CDR3 is 16 amino acids long. Between the trimmed V and J ends, which lost 3 bases and 3 bases, there was a span of 17 bases. Germline V gene data show CDR1 as SGHDN and CDR2 as FVKESK. Repertoires were generated with immunoSEQ multiplex PCR, while TCRdb's copy carries only in-frame clones and drops some. The sample lists 160,000 or so clones, around 90% occurring once. The specimen comprised peripheral blood, sampled 28 days after the second dose of the MenACWY control vaccine. This receptor was identified in an adult who received the MenACWY meningococcal vaccine as a control. The chain links TRBV14 to TRBJ1-1, with D possibly matching TRBD1 (5 bases). CDR3 nucleotide sequence: TGTGCCAGCAGCCAGACTCTGGGGGTTTGGTACACTGAAGCTTTCTTT. Encoded protein: CASSQTLGVWYTEAFF.